What follows are 26 T cell receptor beta chains derived from one specimen sequenced in a study of regulatory T cells. Study-wide points: Hydrophobic residues at CDR3 positions 6 and 7 were enriched in conventional CD4+ T cells of CD3G-deficient patients.

The PCR used 52 TRBV and 13 TRBJ primers. Sequencing was performed with immunoSEQ multiplex PCR; in TCRdb, only in-frame clones are kept and a portion is missing. The table shows around 32,000 clones, with about 90% occurring only once. These receptors have no identified antigens. The sample taken for sequencing was conventional CD4+ T cells sorted from blood. The receptors here all came from a person aged 18 to 35 with CD3G deficiency.

The gene calls are TRBV10-3 and TRBJ2-1, with D hard to call. This CDR3 has 17 amino acids. Per germline, CDR1 ENHRY and CDR2 SYGVKD. V shed 0 bases and J shed 0 bases, with 12 bases lying between them. The CDR3 reads CAISESRYSRSYNEQFF. CDR3 coding DNA: TGTGCCATCAGTGAGTCGCGCTACTCACGCTCCTACAATGAGCAGTTCTTC.

This chain uses TRBV6-5 with TRBJ2-7, with 12 positions matching TRBD1. The CDR3 has 14 residues. Looked up from germline, CDR1 is MNHEY and CDR2 is SVGAGI. J was trimmed by 9 bases and V by 4 bases; bases with no gene match: 7. For the CDR3, the DNA is TGTGCCAGCAGTTCCGGGACAGGGGGCGCCGGGCAGTACTTC. The encoded protein is CASSSGTGGAGQYF.

The rearrangement links TRBV4-3 to TRBJ1-2; unclear D gene. The CDR3 contains 14 residues. In germline, CDR1 is LGHNA, CDR2 YSLEER. V was trimmed by 2 bases and J by 4 bases, leaving 11 bases between them. The CDR3 nucleotides are TGCGCCAGCAGCCAAAGCCGGGTCCCCTATGGCTACACCTTC. The encoded protein is CASSQSRVPYGYTF.

This chain connects TRBV6-1 to TRBJ2-5; 8 nucleotides line up with TRBD2. CDR3 length: 14 amino acids. Germline loops: CDR1 MNHNS, CDR2 SASEGT. V dropped 4 bases and J dropped 4; count of bases not matched to a gene: 5. The CDR3 is CASSAREGRETQYF. Here the CDR3 DNA reads TGTGCCAGCAGTGCCCGGGAGGGTAGAGAGACCCAGTACTTC.

Points on this clone: A read error may produce the germline difference seen at one junction end. The chain employs TRBV6-1 and TRBJ1-3; D gene uncertain. The CDR3 runs 15 residues. Germline V gene lookup returns CDR1 MNHNS and CDR2 SASEGT. The CDR3 loop reads CASSALTRTGNSIYF. As DNA, the CDR3 is TGTGCCAGCAGTGCATTGACGAGGACCGGAAACTCCATATATTTT.

This clone showed up just a few times. The chain joins TRBV27 to TRBJ1-1; D uncertain. The CDR3 consists of 15 residues. Germline V lookup: CDR1 MNHEY, CDR2 SMNVEV (reference sequence). Trimming removed 7 bases from V and 0 bases from J, with 15 bases in between. CDR3 sequence (DNA): TGTGCCAGCACCGCCGGGGTCGGCATGAACACTGAAGCTTTCTTT. It yields the protein CASTAGVGMNTEAFF.

This chain uses TRBV7-9 with TRBJ1-1; 7 bases line up with TRBD1. This CDR3 has 13 amino acids. The V gene end was trimmed by 5 bases and the J gene end by 1 base; junction bases not matched to a gene: 1. CDR1 and CDR2 from the germline V gene are SEHNR and FQNEAQ (reference sequence). The CDR3 bases are TGTGCCAGCAGCAAGGGGGCGAACACTGAAGCTTTCTTT. Translation: CASSKGANTEAFF.

V gene TRBV18 combines with J gene TRBJ1-5; a weak D match, TRBD1 (5 bases). The V gene's germline CDR1 is KGHSH and CDR2 LQKENI. CDR3 length equals 14 residues. The V gene lost 1 base and the J gene lost 11 bases, with 15 bases spanning the gap. The CDR3 DNA reads as TGTGCCAGCTCACCACTGGGCAGGGTGGTGACCCAGCATTTT. Translating gives CASSPLGRVVTQHF.

This clone was seen only a few times. The rearrangement uses TRBV19 and TRBJ1-4; no firm D call. The CDR3 contains 10 residues. Germline V gene lookup returns CDR1 LNHDA and CDR2 SQIVND (reference sequence). V was shortened by 6 bases and J by 8 bases, with 4 bases between the two germline ends. CDR3 DNA: TGTGCCAGTAGGAAGGAAAAACTGTTTTTT. Translated, it gives CASRKEKLFF.

This chain joins TRBV5-1 and TRBJ1-2, with a weak D call TRBD1 (6 bases). The CDR3 is 17 amino acids. The V gene's germline CDR1 is SGHRS and CDR2 YFSETQ. V was trimmed by 4 bases and J by 2 bases, leaving 21 bases between them. CDR3 protein: CASSPAVRTASNYGYTF. The CDR3 nucleotides are TGCGCCAGCAGCCCGGCTGTTCGGACAGCCAGCAACTATGGCTACACCTTC. Drawing the rest from reference TRBV5-1 and TRBJ1-2, the complete variable domain is KAGVTQTPRYLIKTRGQQVTLSCSPISGHRSVSWYQQTPGQGLQFLFEYFSETQRNKGNFPGRFSGRQFSNSRSEMNVSTLELGDSALYLCASSPAVRTASNYGYTFGSGTRLTVV.

The chain is built from TRBV7-9 and TRBJ2-5; 11 bases fit TRBD2. V trimming: 5 bases; J trimming: 4 bases; junction bases outside the gene matches: 6. This CDR3 contains 15 residues. Germline CDR1 reads SEHNR; CDR2 reads FQNEAQ (reference sequence). The CDR3 DNA reads TGTGCCAGCAGCGCAGGACTAGCGGGTCTAGAGACCCAGTACTTC. This codes for CASSAGLAGLETQYF.

The rearrangement joins TRBV28 to TRBJ2-7; D might be TRBD2 (6 bases). Germline CDR1 and CDR2: MDHEN and SYDVKM. This CDR3 has 16 residues. Trimming pared 1 base from V and 9 bases from J, leaving 22 bases between. The CDR3: CASSLSPRTGSRGQYF. CDR3 sequence (DNA): TGTGCCAGCAGTTTATCCCCTCGCACCGGGAGCCGCGGGCAGTACTTC.

The V call is TRBV5-1, the J call TRBJ2-3; 8 bases map to TRBD1. V dropped 2 bases and J dropped 4; count of bases not matched to a gene: 9. Germline values: CDR1 SGHRS, CDR2 YFSETQ. This CDR3 is 16 amino acids long. Written as DNA, the CDR3 is TGCGCCAGCAGCTTACTCCCGGGACAGGTCGCAGATACGCAGTATTTT. Translation: CASSLLPGQVADTQYF.

The rearrangement joins TRBV19 to TRBJ2-1; 10 bases map to TRBD2. The CDR3 extends over 15 amino acids. The ends lost 4 bases at V and 3 bases at J; junction bases unmatched: 3. The V gene's germline CDR1 is LNHDA and CDR2 SQIVND (reference sequence). DNA for the CDR3: TGTGCCAGTAGTACGGGGACTAGCGACTACAATGAGCAGTTCTTC. Protein: CASSTGTSDYNEQFF. Using reference TRBV19 and TRBJ2-1 for the parts outside the CDR3, the full variable domain is DGGITQSPKYLFRKEGQNVTLSCEQNLNHDAMYWYRQDPGQGLRLIYYSQIVNDFQKGDIAEGYSVSREKKESFPLTVTSAQKNPTAFYLCASSTGTSDYNEQFFGPGTRLTVL.

The gene calls are TRBV28 and TRBJ2-4, with D perhaps matching TRBD2 (5 bases). V lost 5 bases and J 8 bases, leaving 10 bases between the germline ends. This CDR3 region has 12 residues. CDR1 and CDR2 (germline): MDHEN, SYDVKM. The CDR3 DNA is TGTGCCAGCAGTCCCCCGGGGTACATTCAGTACTTC. This encodes CASSPPGYIQYF. Full variable domain (rest looked up from reference TRBV28 and TRBJ2-4): DVKVTQSSRYLVKRTGEKVFLECVQDMDHENMFWYRQDPGLGLRLIYFSYDVKMKEKGDIPEGYSVSREKKERFSLILESASTNQTSMYLCASSPPGYIQYFGAGTRLSVL.

The chain recombines TRBV18 with TRBJ2-5; 8 nucleotides agree with TRBD2. The CDR3 runs 13 residues. Germline V CDR1 and CDR2: KGHSH, LQKENI. Trimming took 2 bases from V and 13 from J; bases not matched to a gene: 9. Here the CDR3 DNA reads TGTGCCAGCTCACCATATCCGGGAGGGCCCACGTACTTC. Translation: CASSPYPGGPTYF.

J is TRBJ2-1 and V is TRBV5-1, with 8 bases fitting TRBD2. CDR3 length: 16 residues. V shed 2 bases, J shed 6 bases, and the junction held 10 bases outside the gene matches. CDR1 is SGHRS, CDR2 YFSETQ, per germline. CDR3 nucleotides: TGCGCCAGCAGCTTAGGCTTTAGCGGGACCACCAATGAGCAGTTCTTC. This codes for CASSLGFSGTTNEQFF.

The V and J genes are TRBV5-1 and TRBJ1-2; possible D gene TRBD1, 6 bases. The CDR3 runs 15 residues. Germline values: CDR1 SGHRS, CDR2 YFSETQ. V was trimmed by 0 bases and J by 0 bases, leaving 9 bases between them. CDR3 bases: TGCGCCAGCAGCTTGGACGGACAGCCTAACTATGGCTACACCTTC. Translating gives CASSLDGQPNYGYTF.

This sequence joins TRBV30 and TRBJ1-2; TRBD1 matches at 7 bases. J gave up 4 bases and V 2 bases, and 4 bases lay outside the gene matches. Germline V gene data show CDR1 as GTSNPN and CDR2 as SVGIG (reference sequence). This CDR3 spans 13 amino acids. This chain's CDR3 is CAWSRQGGYGYTF. Here the CDR3 DNA reads TGTGCCTGGAGTCGGCAGGGGGGCTATGGCTACACCTTC.

The chain combines TRBV7-9 with TRBJ2-5, with a weak D call TRBD1 (6 bases). The CDR3 is made up of 15 amino acids. Trimming removed 1 base from V and 5 bases from J, with 14 bases in between. CDR1 and CDR2 from the germline V gene are SEHNR and FQNEAQ (reference sequence). Here the CDR3 reads CASSLGGGMSETQYF. CDR3 nucleotides: TGTGCCAGCAGCTTAGGAGGGGGAATGAGTGAGACCCAGTACTTC.

This clone was recorded once. The chain has TRBV18 and TRBJ1-6; no definite D call. Trimming took off 3 bases at V and 9 bases at J, with 15 bases between the two ends. The CDR3 has 15 residues. CDR1 KGHSH and CDR2 LQKENI come from the germline V gene. The CDR3 spells CASSPRTAEGSPLHF. Written as DNA, the CDR3 is TGTGCCAGCTCACCCAGGACCGCCGAAGGTTCACCCCTCCACTTT.

The chain joins TRBV14 to TRBJ2-7, with 8 bases identical to TRBD1. Trimming removed 3 bases from V and 2 bases from J; junction bases left unmatched: 6. The CDR3 is 15 residues long. Germline CDR1 is SGHDN and CDR2 is FVKESK. CDR3 in amino acids: CASSQTGTGTYEQYF. In DNA, the CDR3 is TGTGCCAGCAGCCAGACCGGGACAGGTACCTACGAGCAGTACTTC.

This clone came up once. The V and J genes are TRBV18 and TRBJ2-7; possibly TRBD1 or TRBD2 for D (5 bases each). V was shortened by 3 bases and J by 3 bases, with 15 bases between the two germline ends. Germline V gives CDR1 KGHSH, CDR2 LQKENI. The CDR3 runs 15 residues. CDR3 sequence: CASSPGPQGDYEQYF. The CDR3 DNA follows: TGTGCCAGCTCACCGGGTCCCCAGGGAGACTACGAGCAGTACTTC.

This clone was seen a few times. This chain joins TRBV30 and TRBJ1-4; D is undetermined. The CDR3 spans 12 residues. The germline V gene has CDR1 GTSNPN and CDR2 SVGIG (reference sequence). Deletions cut 8 bases from V and 7 bases from J, with 14 bases between. CDR3 amino acids: CAGKGVGEKLFF. DNA for the CDR3: TGTGCCGGGAAAGGTGTTGGTGAAAAACTGTTTTTT.

The J gene is TRBJ2-5, the V gene TRBV18; D remains unclear. The tail of the sequence fits TRBJ2-7 better, so the J call may be wrong. The CDR3 length is 13 residues. CDR1 and CDR2 from the germline V gene are KGHSH and LQKENI. The CDR3 DNA reads TGTGCCAGCTCACCCCCCGACGTCTACGAGCAGTACTTC. Translating it yields CASSPPDVYEQYF.

The genes are TRBV15 and TRBJ2-5, with TRBD1 matching 9 bases. Losses at the gene ends were 3 bases for V and 0 bases for J; bases not matched to a gene: 5. CDR1 LNHNV and CDR2 YYDKDF come from the germline V gene (reference sequence). This CDR3 contains 16 residues. The CDR3 sequence: CATSSGDRAYQETQYF. Here the CDR3 DNA reads TGTGCCACCAGCAGTGGGGACAGGGCGTACCAAGAGACCCAGTACTTC.